The 2 T cell receptor beta chains reported below all come from one sample, sequenced in a study of T cells in localized non-small cell lung cancer. Using immunoSEQ multiplex PCR, the repertoire was profiled, and TCRdb retains in-frame clones only, with some absent. The sample lists under 2,000 clones, 20% to 25% occurring once. The sequencing used normal lung tissue next to the tumor, collected before any cancer treatment. The receptors stem from a woman aged 40-70 years with stage I lung adenocarcinoma.

This clone was seen a handful of times. The CDR3 loop is CASSWASGYEQYF. DNA for the CDR3: TGTGCCAGCAGTTGGGCTAGCGGCTACGAGCAGTACTTC. J is TRBJ2-7 and V is TRBV27; 7 bases fit TRBD2. Trimming took 4 bases from V and 3 from J; bases not matched to a gene: 3. The CDR3 contains 13 residues. The germline gives CDR1 MNHEY, CDR2 SMNVEV (reference sequence).

The J gene is TRBJ2-2, the V gene TRBV9; D is unclear. In germline, CDR1 is SGDLS, CDR2 YYNGEE. The V end was cut by 0 bases, the J end by 7 bases, with 7 bases between. The CDR3 spans 13 residues. The chain's CDR3 is CASSVEARGELFF. CDR3 in DNA: TGTGCCAGCAGCGTAGAGGCTCGCGGGGAGCTGTTTTTT.